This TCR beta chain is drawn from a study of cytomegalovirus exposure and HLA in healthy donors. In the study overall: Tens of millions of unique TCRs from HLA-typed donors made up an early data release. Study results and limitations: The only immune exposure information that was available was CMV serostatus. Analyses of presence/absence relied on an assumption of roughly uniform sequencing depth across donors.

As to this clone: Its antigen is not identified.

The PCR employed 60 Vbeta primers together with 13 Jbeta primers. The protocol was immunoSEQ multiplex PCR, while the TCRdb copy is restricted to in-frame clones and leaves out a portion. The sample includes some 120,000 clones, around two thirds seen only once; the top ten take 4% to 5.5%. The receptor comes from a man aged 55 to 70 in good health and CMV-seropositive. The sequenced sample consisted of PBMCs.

CDR3 bases: TGTGCCAGCAGGGACATATGGGCTTCACCCCTCCACTTT. This sequence encodes CASRDIWASPLHF. The chain joins TRBV6-1 to TRBJ1-6; D possibly corresponds to TRBD1 (5 bases). V dropped 6 bases and J dropped 9 bases, with 12 bases sitting between them. Looked up from germline, CDR1 is MNHNS and CDR2 is SASEGT. CDR3 size: 13 residues.